This TCR beta chain was captured by sequencing in a study of T-cell reconstitution after alpha-beta-depleted transplantation in children. As it was prepared, the TCRbeta library received unique molecular identifiers. TCRdb redid the calling of the PCR reads with MiXCR, one entry per CDR3 protein. The data hold about 640,000 distinct CDR3 sequences, with roughly 15% observed a single time. V was pared by 1 base and J by 4 bases, with 10 bases between. Germline loops: CDR1 SQVTM, CDR2 ANQGSEA. CDR3 length: 14 residues. The chain combines TRBV29-1 with TRBJ1-4, with D tentatively TRBD1 (5 bases). The sample was PBMCs from the stem cell graft donor, taken from the stem cell graft. This clonotype originated in a human donor who donated a stem cell graft to a child with acute myeloid leukemia. CDR3 loop: CSVEGMGLNEKLFF. The CDR3 DNA reads as TGCAGCGTTGAAGGGATGGGGCTTAATGAAAAACTGTTTTTT.